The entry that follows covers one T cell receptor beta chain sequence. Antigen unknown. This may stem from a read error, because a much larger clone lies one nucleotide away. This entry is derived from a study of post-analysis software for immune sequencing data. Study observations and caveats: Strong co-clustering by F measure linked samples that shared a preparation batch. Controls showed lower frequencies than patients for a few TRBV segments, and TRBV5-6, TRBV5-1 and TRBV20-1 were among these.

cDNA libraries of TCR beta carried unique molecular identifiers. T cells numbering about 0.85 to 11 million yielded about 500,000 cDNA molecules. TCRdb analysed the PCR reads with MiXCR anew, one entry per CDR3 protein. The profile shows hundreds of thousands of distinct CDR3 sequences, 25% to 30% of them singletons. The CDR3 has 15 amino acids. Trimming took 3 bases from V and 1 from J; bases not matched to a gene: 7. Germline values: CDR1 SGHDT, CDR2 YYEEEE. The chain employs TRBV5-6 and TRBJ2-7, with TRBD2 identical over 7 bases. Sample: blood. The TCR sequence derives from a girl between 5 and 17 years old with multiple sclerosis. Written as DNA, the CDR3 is TGTGCCAGCAGCTGGACCGGGAGGAGTTCCTACGAGCAGTACTTC. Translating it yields CASSWTGRSSYEQYF. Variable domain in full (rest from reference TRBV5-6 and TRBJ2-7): DAGVTQSPTHLIKTRGQQVTLRCSPKSGHDTVSWYQQALGQGPQFIFQYYEEEERQRGNFPDRFSGHQFPNYSSELNVNALLLGDSALYLCASSWTGRSSYEQYFGPGTRLTVT.